Listed here are 29 T cell receptor beta chains from one sample, sequenced in a study of T cell clonality in common variable immunodeficiency. Method: immunoSEQ multiplex PCR; TCRdb's copy keeps in-frame clones and lacks some. The sample holds approximately 50,000 clones, and no clone turns up only once. Sequenced: peripheral blood mononuclear cells. The source of these receptors is a person aged 18 to 70 in good health.

This clone was detected many times. CDR3 region: CASRKGAGEYTDTQYF. The sequenced part of the CDR3 DNA is TGTGCCAGCAGAAAAGGGGCAGGTGAATACACAGATACG. The V and J genes are TRBV2 and TRBJ2-3; D might be TRBD1 (5 bases). The CDR3 is cut off 3 residues early in the read; its end comes from the germline J gene. Germline V gives CDR1 SNHLY, CDR2 FYNNEI. Trimming removed 6 bases at V and 2 bases at J, with 18 bases between. The CDR3 runs 16 residues. Full variable domain (outside the CDR3, taken from reference TRBV2 and TRBJ2-3): EPEVTQTPSHQVTQMGQEVILRCVPISNHLYFYWYRQILGQKVEFLVSFYNNEISEKSEIFDDQFSVERPDGSNFTLKIRSTKLEDSAMYFCASRKGAGEYTDTQYFGPGTRLTVL.

With regard to this clone: Sequencing ends 3 residues short of the CDR3 end; the germline J gene provides the rest. The chain carries TRBV5-1 and TRBJ2-1; 8 positions agree with TRBD1. Germline CDR1 is SGHRS and CDR2 is YFSETQ. After removal of 2 bases from V and 2 bases from J, the junction contained 3 bases not matched to a gene. This CDR3 contains 15 residues. The CDR3 region is CASSLPTGAYNEQFF. The DNA read from the CDR3 is TGCGCCAGCAGCTTACCGACAGGGGCCTACAATGAG.

This clone appeared many times. The CDR3 goes on 3 residues after the read ends, and that part is filled in from the germline J gene. This sequence joins TRBV7-8 and TRBJ2-7; 10 bases line up with TRBD1. The junction had 5 bases not matched to a gene; V was cut back by 5 bases and J by 1 base. Germline CDR1 is SGHVS and CDR2 is FQNEAQ. There are 15 residues in the CDR3. CDR3 sequence: CASSQDRGPSYEQYF. The covered CDR3 bases are TGTGCCAGCAGCCAAGACAGGGGGCCATCCTACGAG.

This clone was observed many times. Sequencing ends 3 residues short of the CDR3 end; the germline J gene provides the rest. V gene TRBV12-3 or TRBV12-4 combines with J gene TRBJ1-5, with D possibly TRBD1 on 5 matching bases. V lost 2 bases and J 4 bases, leaving 9 bases between the germline ends. This CDR3 contains 14 residues. CDR3 bases read: TGTGCCAGCAGTTTACTGGAGGGGAATCAGCCC. Residues: CASSLLEGNQP. The CDR3 as a whole reads CASSLLEGNQPQHF.

This clone has ten or more counts. The read falls 3 residues short of the CDR3 end, and the missing part is taken from the germline J gene. The rearrangement joins TRBV7-2 to TRBJ1-1; D gene uncertain. The V and J ends lost 4 bases and 3 bases respectively, with 9 bases between them. Germline CDR1 SGHTA, CDR2 FQGNSA. The CDR3 loop spans 13 amino acids. CDR3 bases read: TGTGCCAGCAGCTCCCAGAGAGACACTGAA. It codes for CASSSQRDTE. In full, the CDR3 is CASSSQRDTEAFF.

Many counts were recorded for this clone. The read ends 3 residues early relative to the CDR3; the germline J gene fills the gap. The rearrangement links TRBV29-1 to TRBJ2-2; TRBD1 matches at 7 bases. Looked up from germline, CDR1 is SQVTM and CDR2 is ANQGSEA. The CDR3 loop spans 16 amino acids. V was clipped by 6 bases and J by 4 bases; unmatched bases: 14. The chain's CDR3 is CSVLGHTGVSTGELFF. The sequenced CDR3 bases are TGCAGCGTGCTGGGGCACACAGGGGTGAGCACCGGGGAG.

This clone has a handful of counts. Read data end 3 residues before the CDR3 end; the end is taken from the germline J gene. The chain is built from TRBV20-1 and TRBJ1-5; TRBD1 might be the D (5 bases). The germline V and J ends were trimmed by 2 bases and 6 bases, with 17 bases remaining between them. The CDR3 totals 15 residues. The germline V gene encodes CDR1 DFQATT and CDR2 SNEGSKA (reference sequence). The CDR3 is CSARLGNGGSQPQHF. The covered CDR3 bases are TGCAGTGCTAGACTAGGGAACGGGGGTTCTCAGCCC.

In its sample, this clone was seen many times. The read gets to within 3 residues of the CDR3 end, and the germline J gene fills in the rest. J is TRBJ2-1 and V is TRBV20-1; TRBD2 aligns across 10 bases. The CDR3 sequence is 14 residues long. V shed 3 bases, J shed 6 bases, and the junction held 5 bases outside the gene matches. Germline V gene lookup returns CDR1 DFQATT and CDR2 SNEGSKA (reference sequence). Partial CDR3 DNA: TGCAGTGCTAGCCGAGCGGGAGGGCCCAATGAG. Protein product: CSASRAGGPNE. The whole CDR3 is CSASRAGGPNEQFF.

A remark on this clone: The read terminates 3 residues before the CDR3 end, so the remaining end is supplied by the germline J gene. J is TRBJ2-3 and V is TRBV7-6; D gene uncertain. CDR3 size: 12 residues. V lost 3 bases to trimming and J lost 5 bases, with 6 bases between them. The germline V gene encodes CDR1 SGHVS and CDR2 FNYEAQ. The CDR3 bases that were read are TGTGCCAGCAGCTTCTCGGGAGATACG. This sequence encodes CASSFSGDT. The whole CDR3 protein reads CASSFSGDTQYF. Combining the CDR3 with reference TRBV7-6 and TRBJ2-3 gives the whole variable domain GAGVSQSPRYKVTKRGQDVALRCDPISGHVSLYWYRQALGQGPEFLTYFNYEAQQDKSGLPNDRFSAERPEGSISTLTIQRTEQRDSAMYRCASSFSGDTQYFGPGTRLTVL.

Many counts were recorded for this clone. The CDR3 end falls 3 residues outside the read, so it is completed with the germline J gene. The chain couples TRBV20-1 to TRBJ2-7; tentatively, D is TRBD2 (6 bases). The CDR3 totals 14 residues. V was clipped by 1 base and J by 2 bases, with 12 bases between them. The germline CDR1 and CDR2 sequences are DFQATT and SNEGSKA (reference sequence). The CDR3 loop reads CSARVGTSPYEQYF. CDR3 DNA, as far as it was read: TGCAGTGCTAGAGTTGGGACTTCCCCCTACGAG.

This clone has ten or more counts. Read data end 3 residues before the CDR3 end; the end is taken from the germline J gene. J is TRBJ2-7 and V is TRBV6-1, with D tentatively TRBD2 (6 bases). The CDR3 contains 19 residues. Germline CDR1 and CDR2: MNHNS and SASEGT. Trimming removed 1 base from V and 1 base from J, with 23 bases in between. CDR3 DNA (partial): TGTGCCAGCAGTGAAGAGACAGTTGGAGGAGGGTCAATTTCCTACGAG. Translating gives CASSEETVGGGSISYE. The complete CDR3 sequence is CASSEETVGGGSISYEQYF.

Comment on this clone: Coverage ceases 3 residues before the CDR3 finishes, and the germline J gene fills in the end. This chain links TRBV11-2 with TRBJ1-5; the D gene is possibly TRBD1 (6 bases). Germline-derived CDR1 and CDR2 are SGHAT and FQNNGV. The CDR3 sequence is 15 residues long. Trimming stripped 5 bases from V and 2 bases from J, with 13 bases between. The part of the CDR3 DNA that was read is TGTGCCAGCAGCCGGATTTCAGGGGGCAATCAGCCC. It yields the protein CASSRISGGNQP. The whole CDR3 sequence reads CASSRISGGNQPQHF.

This clone was counted between two and nine times. The read finishes 3 residues shy of the CDR3 end, and the germline J gene is used to complete it. The chain couples TRBV11-2 to TRBJ2-7; TRBD2 matches 9 bases. This CDR3 comprises 15 residues. The V segment lost 3 bases and the J segment 6 bases; nucleotides outside the gene matches: 9. CDR1 and CDR2 (germline): SGHAT, FQNNGV. CDR3 DNA (partial): TGTGCCAGCAGCTTCGGTAGCGGGAGAACCACCGAG. This encodes CASSFGSGRTTE. The entire CDR3 protein reads CASSFGSGRTTEQYF.

This clone was picked up many times. The read finishes 3 residues shy of the CDR3 end, and the germline J gene is used to complete it. V gene TRBV20-1 combines with J gene TRBJ1-2; D gene unclear. The CDR3 is 12 amino acids. Germline lookup yields CDR1 DFQATT and CDR2 SNEGSKA (reference sequence). Trimming took off 3 bases at V and 7 bases at J, with 12 bases between the two ends. The sequenced CDR3 bases are TGCAGTGCTAGGAGGGTTCTTGGTGGC. Translation gives CSARRVLGG. In full, the CDR3 reads CSARRVLGGYTF.

This clone was observed a few times. This CDR3 is CASRDSPNAQPQHF. The sequenced part of the CDR3 DNA is TGTGCCAGCCGGGACTCCCCGAATGCTCAGCCC. V and J are TRBV19 and TRBJ1-5, with D perhaps TRBD1 (5 bases). Read data end 3 residues before the CDR3 end; the end is taken from the germline J gene. Germline V lookup: CDR1 LNHDA, CDR2 SQIVND (reference sequence). V was shortened by 9 bases and J by 6 bases, with 18 bases between the two germline ends. The CDR3 is 14 amino acids.

This clone has a handful of counts. A single base is all that separates this from a far larger clone, so a read error is likely. The CDR3 end is not reached by the read, which stops 3 residues before it; the germline J gene fills it in. The J gene is TRBJ2-4, the V gene TRBV6-1; 14 nucleotides align to TRBD2. The CDR3 is made up of 15 amino acids. Germline V gene sequence: CDR1 MNHNS, CDR2 SASEGT. CDR3 residues: CASSGLAGGPETQYF. The sequenced part of the CDR3 DNA is TGTGCCAGCAGTGGACTAGCGGGGGGGCCAGAGACT.

This clone appeared many times. The read ends 3 residues early relative to the CDR3; the germline J gene fills the gap. V and J are TRBV10-3 and TRBJ2-7; TRBD1 might be the D (5 bases). Trimming took 0 bases from V and 5 from J, leaving 14 bases between them. This CDR3 region has 15 residues. Germline V gene sequence: CDR1 ENHRY, CDR2 SYGVKD. Partial CDR3 DNA: TGTGCCATCAGTGAGTCGAAAAGCAGGGCGGACGAG. Residues: CAISESKSRADE. The whole CDR3 is CAISESKSRADEQYF.

This clone was observed many times. The read terminates 3 residues ahead of where the CDR3 ends, so the germline J gene completes it. The gene calls are TRBV7-2 and TRBJ2-1; perhaps TRBD2 as D (5 bases). The CDR3 runs to 15 residues. V dropped 5 bases and J dropped 3 bases, with 14 bases sitting between them. Germline CDR1 SGHTA, CDR2 FQGNSA. CDR3 bases read: TGTGCCAGCAGCCGCGCCGCTAGCCTCTACAATGAG. This translates into CASSRAASLYNE. The whole CDR3 protein reads CASSRAASLYNEQFF.

This clone was found many times. The CDR3 end lies 3 residues beyond the end of the read and is filled in from the germline J gene. This chain joins TRBV4-2 and TRBJ2-1; 9 bases are a match to TRBD1. Germline-derived CDR1 and CDR2 are LGHNA and YNFKEQ. This CDR3 spans 18 amino acids. V gave up 4 bases and J gave up 4 bases; unmatched junction bases: 14. This CDR3 is CASSLRSSTGQGYNEQFF. The CDR3 bases that were read are TGTGCCAGCAGCCTAAGGTCCTCAACGGGACAGGGTTACAATGAG.

This clone was detected many times. The read falls 3 residues short of the CDR3 end, and the missing part is taken from the germline J gene. The chain couples TRBV2 to TRBJ1-4; no firm D call. This CDR3 has 13 residues. Germline V gene data show CDR1 as SNHLY and CDR2 as FYNNEI. The ends were cut back, 7 bases at V and 2 bases at J, with 8 bases in the middle. The CDR3 loop reads CASMRGTNEKLFF. Partial CDR3 DNA: TGTGCCAGCATGCGAGGGACTAATGAAAAA. Filled out from reference TRBV2 and TRBJ1-4, the complete variable domain reads EPEVTQTPSHQVTQMGQEVILRCVPISNHLYFYWYRQILGQKVEFLVSFYNNEISEKSEIFDDQFSVERPDGSNFTLKIRSTKLEDSAMYFCASMRGTNEKLFFGSGTQLSVL.

This clone was picked up many times. Coverage ceases 3 residues before the CDR3 finishes, and the germline J gene fills in the end. The chain is built from TRBV7-3 and TRBJ2-1; 10 bases fit TRBD2. Germline CDR1 reads SGHTA; CDR2 reads FQGTGA. The CDR3 length is 15 residues. V dropped 5 bases and J dropped 4; count of bases not matched to a gene: 5. CDR3 loop: CASSPGTSAYNEQFF. CDR3 DNA (partial): TGTGCCAGCAGCCCTGGGACTAGCGCGTACAATGAG.

Many counts were recorded for this clone. The read falls 3 residues short of the CDR3 end, and the missing part is taken from the germline J gene. The chain is built from TRBV19 and TRBJ1-6, with a possible D match to TRBD1 (6 bases). V dropped 5 bases and J dropped 5 bases, with 16 bases sitting between them. Germline V gene sequence: CDR1 LNHDA, CDR2 SQIVND (reference sequence). The CDR3 has 16 residues. The sequenced part of the CDR3 DNA is TGTGCCAGTAGTTCCGGACAGTTCAAGGATAATTCACCC. As protein: CASSSGQFKDNSP. The entire CDR3 protein is CASSSGQFKDNSPLHF.

This clone was detected ten times or more. The CDR3 end is not reached by the read, which stops 3 residues before it; the germline J gene fills it in. The genes are TRBV18 and TRBJ2-1; TRBD2 matches 12 bases. Germline assignment: CDR1 KGHSH and CDR2 LQKENI. The V and J ends lost 3 bases and 8 bases, in that order; junction bases with no gene match: 5. The CDR3 consists of 15 residues. The CDR3 loop reads CASSPLASGRDEQFF. The covered CDR3 bases are TGTGCCAGCTCACCTCTGGCTAGCGGGAGGGATGAG.

This clone has at least ten counts. The junction differs from germline at one of its ends, possibly a read error. The read terminates 3 residues before the CDR3 end, so the remaining end is supplied by the germline J gene. The rearrangement joins TRBV4-1 to TRBJ2-1; either TRBD1 or TRBD2 may supply D (5 bases each). The V gene's germline CDR1 is MGHRA and CDR2 YSYEKL. There are 14 residues in the CDR3. CDR3 bases read: TGCACCAGCAGCCAAGAAACAAAGGGGAGTGAG. This gives the protein CTSSQETKGSE. The whole CDR3 sequence is CTSSQETKGSEQFF.

This clone has at least ten counts. From the germline J gene comes the end of the CDR3, since the read stops 3 residues before it. The V and J genes are TRBV5-1 and TRBJ2-5; TRBD1 is a possible D gene (6 bases). The CDR3 is 16 residues long. With 0 bases removed from V and 4 bases from J, the gap between germline ends came to 16 bases. Germline V gives CDR1 SGHRS, CDR2 YFSETQ. The CDR3 sequence is CASSLGDTMMRETQYF. The covered CDR3 bases are TGCGCCAGCAGCTTGGGGGACACCATGATGCGAGAGACC.

This clone showed up many times. With the read ending 3 residues before the CDR3 end, the germline J gene is used to fill in that end. V gene TRBV20-1 combines with J gene TRBJ2-1, with 10 bases identical to TRBD2. Germline trimming cut 1 base from V and 1 base from J; bases unmatched to any gene: 13. There are 19 residues in the CDR3. Per germline, CDR1 DFQATT and CDR2 SNEGSKA (reference sequence). The DNA read from the CDR3 is TGCAGTGCTAGAGCTGCTAGCGGGAGTCCCCCTAGGTCCTACAATGAG. This gives the protein CSARAASGSPPRSYNE. The complete CDR3 sequence is CSARAASGSPPRSYNEQFF.

This clone has just a few counts. The read finishes 3 residues shy of the CDR3 end, and the germline J gene is used to complete it. V gene TRBV5-1 combines with J gene TRBJ1-6; no firm D call. V dropped 1 base and J dropped 10 bases, with 21 bases sitting between them. Germline assignment: CDR1 SGHRS and CDR2 YFSETQ. The CDR3 is made up of 17 amino acids. The CDR3 here is CASSLSSGSGIESPLHF. CDR3 DNA, as far as it was read: TGCGCCAGCAGCTTGAGTTCGGGGTCTGGTATAGAGTCACCC.

As for this clone: The CDR3 is cut off 3 residues early in the read; its end comes from the germline J gene. The chain couples TRBV11-2 to TRBJ2-3; 11 positions match TRBD2. V gave up 6 bases and J gave up 3 bases; unmatched junction bases: 5. In germline, CDR1 is SGHAT, CDR2 FQNNGV. The CDR3 has 15 amino acids. The CDR3 DNA, read in part, is TGTGCCAGCAGTGGTAGCGGGGGGGTAACAGATACG. This sequence encodes CASSGSGGVTDT. The entire CDR3 protein reads CASSGSGGVTDTQYF. The entire variable domain, with the rest obtained from reference TRBV11-2 and TRBJ2-3, is as follows: EAGVAQSPRYKIIEKRQSVAFWCNPISGHATLYWYQQILGQGPKLLIQFQNNGVVDDSQLPKDRFSAERLKGVDSTLKIQPAKLEDSAVYLCASSGSGGVTDTQYFGPGTRLTVL.

This clone occurred many times. CDR3 sequence reads: CSASHGTSTDTQYF. The part of the CDR3 DNA that was read is TGCAGTGCTAGTCACGGGACTAGCACAGATACG. The chain has TRBV20-1 and TRBJ2-3; tentative D call: TRBD2 (6 bases). The read terminates 3 residues ahead of where the CDR3 ends, so the germline J gene completes it. Trimming took 3 bases from V and 0 from J, leaving 10 bases between them. Germline CDR1 DFQATT, CDR2 SNEGSKA (reference sequence). The CDR3 is 14 amino acids.